These 8 T cell receptor beta chains were all obtained from the same sample, sequenced in a study of blood T cells in healthy people across ages. Then a second PCR, running roughly 6 to 11 cycles, was carried out with a sample-barcoded 5' primer and a J-beta primer mix. MiXCR, run by TCRdb on the 5' RACE reads, gives a single entry per CDR3 protein. The sample carries about 770,000 distinct CDR3 sequences, around 45% recorded once. Specimen: blood. All receptors come from a man in his 60s in good health.

This clonotype was seen only a few times. The chain couples TRBV4-3 to TRBJ2-1; 9 bases agree with TRBD1. V was pared by 0 bases and J by 8 bases, with 2 bases of the junction left unmatched. The CDR3 is 14 residues long. The germline CDR1 and CDR2 sequences are LGHNA and YSLEER. CDR3 coding DNA: TGCGCCAGCAGCCAAGAGGACAGGGGACATGAGCAGTTCTTC. As protein: CASSQEDRGHEQFF.

The chain is built from TRBV11-2 and TRBJ2-6; D possibly corresponds to TRBD1 (5 bases). The germline gives CDR1 SGHAT, CDR2 FQNNGV. This CDR3 contains 17 residues. Trimming removed 5 bases from V and 0 bases from J, with 14 bases in between. DNA of the CDR3: TGTGCCAGCAGCCCCTGGACATCGGGCTCTGGGGCCAACGTCCTGACTTTC. This codes for CASSPWTSGSGANVLTF.

The rearrangement joins TRBV20-1 to TRBJ2-1, with 9 bases aligning to TRBD1. In germline, CDR1 is DFQATT, CDR2 SNEGSKA (reference sequence). V lost 2 bases and J lost 5; bases outside the gene matches: 7. CDR3 length: 15 amino acids. The CDR3: CSARSPGQGNNEQFF. The DNA of the CDR3 is TGCAGTGCTAGATCACCGGGACAGGGCAACAATGAGCAGTTCTTC.

The V gene is TRBV5-1, the J gene TRBJ2-1; D gene uncertain. Germline loops: CDR1 SGHRS, CDR2 YFSETQ. CDR3 size: 15 residues. Trimming removed 0 bases at V and 2 bases at J, with 9 bases between. CDR3 sequence: CASSLGSNTYNEQFF. The DNA for the CDR3 is TGCGCCAGCAGCTTGGGGAGTAACACCTACAATGAGCAGTTCTTC.

The V gene is TRBV7-9, the J gene TRBJ2-4, with D maybe TRBD1 (6 bases). Between the trimmed V and J ends, which lost 7 bases and 6 bases, there was a span of 19 bases. The CDR3 is 15 amino acids. Germline-derived CDR1 and CDR2 are SEHNR and FQNEAQ (reference sequence). CDR3: CASTPSLGARNIQYF. In DNA form, the CDR3 reads TGTGCCAGCACCCCTTCTCTGGGGGCGAGAAACATTCAGTACTTC.

About this clonotype itself: One junction end does not reproduce the germline sequence, and a read error may be involved. This sequence joins TRBV18 and TRBJ2-7; 7 bases match TRBD2. This CDR3 has 15 residues. The V gene's germline CDR1 is KGHSH and CDR2 LQKENI. CDR3 bases: TGTGCCAGCTCACCGCGGACTAGTAGTCCTTACGAGCTGTACTTC. Amino acid sequence: CASSPRTSSPYELYF. Using reference TRBV18 and TRBJ2-7 for the parts outside the CDR3, the full variable domain is NAGVMQNPRHLVRRRGQEARLRCSPMKGHSHVYWYRQLPEEGLKFMVYLQKENIIDESGMPKERFSAEFPKEGPSILRIQQVVRGDSAAYFCASSPRTSSPYELYFGPGTRLTVT.

The chain has TRBV18 and TRBJ2-1; TRBD1 agrees at 9 bases. In germline, CDR1 is KGHSH, CDR2 LQKENI. CDR3 length: 15 amino acids. J gave up 6 bases and V 6 bases, and 9 bases lay outside the gene matches. CDR3 protein: CASSPEGQGGNEQFF. CDR3 nucleotide sequence: TGTGCCAGCTCCCCGGAGGGACAGGGAGGCAATGAGCAGTTCTTC.

This clonotype was detected a few times. The chain carries TRBV9 and TRBJ1-2; TRBD1 might be the D (6 bases). There are 17 residues in the CDR3. V lost 4 bases and J 0 bases, leaving 19 bases between the germline ends. Germline V gene lookup returns CDR1 SGDLS and CDR2 YYNGEE. CDR3 loop: CASSTNPKTGSNYGYTF. In nucleotides, the CDR3 is TGTGCCAGCAGCACAAACCCCAAGACAGGTTCTAACTATGGCTACACCTTC.